The 4 T cell receptor beta chains below were found in one sample sequenced in a study of T-cell reconstitution after alpha-beta-depleted transplantation in children. Unique molecular identifiers were incorporated when the TCRbeta library was constructed. TCRdb recomputed calls from the PCR reads with MiXCR, one row per CDR3 protein. The sample yields approximately 170,000 distinct CDR3 sequences, 11% seen once. Sequencing used PBMCs, obtained before TCRalphabeta/CD19-depleted stem cell transplant. Receptors were obtained from a boy between 2 and 10 years old with acute myeloid leukemia, due to receive a stem cell transplant.

With respect to this clonotype: Given a much more abundant clone one base away, this may be a read error. This chain uses TRBV7-9 with TRBJ2-5; 11 bases are a match to TRBD2. The V gene's germline CDR1 is SEHNR and CDR2 FQNEAQ (reference sequence). With V trimmed by 5 bases and J by 5 bases, 7 bases remained unmatched. The CDR3 spans 15 residues. The CDR3 coding sequence is TGTGCCAGCAGCCCCACGACTAGCGGGATGGAGACCCAGTACTTC. Its protein product is CASSPTTSGMETQYF.

This clonotype appeared many times. The chain carries TRBV20-1 and TRBJ2-7; D may be TRBD2 (5 bases). The CDR3 runs 15 residues. CDR1 DFQATT and CDR2 SNEGSKA come from the germline V gene (reference sequence). The germline V and J ends were trimmed by 4 bases and 3 bases, with 19 bases remaining between them. The CDR3 reads CSATSGIGAGYEQYF. The CDR3 DNA reads TGCAGTGCTACCTCCGGGATCGGTGCGGGCTACGAGCAGTACTTC.

This clonotype occurred many times. The gene calls are TRBV12-3 or TRBV12-4 and TRBJ2-7; TRBD1 is a possible D gene (5 bases). Trimming removed 3 bases at V and 2 bases at J, with 11 bases between. This CDR3 is 14 amino acids long. In nucleotides, the CDR3 is TGTGCCAGCAGTTTGGGCGACAGAGCCTACGAGCAGTACTTC. It yields the protein CASSLGDRAYEQYF.

In this sample, this clonotype turned up many times. The chain carries TRBV11-1 and TRBJ2-1; possible D gene TRBD1, 8 bases. Trimming removed 5 bases from V and 4 bases from J, with 27 bases in between. The CDR3 spans 19 residues. Germline-derived CDR1 and CDR2 are SGHAT and FQDESV (reference sequence). As DNA, the CDR3 is TGTGCCAGCAGCCCCAGGACAGGGATTGCTAGCGGCCGATACAATGAGCAGTTCTTC. Protein sequence: CASSPRTGIASGRYNEQFF.